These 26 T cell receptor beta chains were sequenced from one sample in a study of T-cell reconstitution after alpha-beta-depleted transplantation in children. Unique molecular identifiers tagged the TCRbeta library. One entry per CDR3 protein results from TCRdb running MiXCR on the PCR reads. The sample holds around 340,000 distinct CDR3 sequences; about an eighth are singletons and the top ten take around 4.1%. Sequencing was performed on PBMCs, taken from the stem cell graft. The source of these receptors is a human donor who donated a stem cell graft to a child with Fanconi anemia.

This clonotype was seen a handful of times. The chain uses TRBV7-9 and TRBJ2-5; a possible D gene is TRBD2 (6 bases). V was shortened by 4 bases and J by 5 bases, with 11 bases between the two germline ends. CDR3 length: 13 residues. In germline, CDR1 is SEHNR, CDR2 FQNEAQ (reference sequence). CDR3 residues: CASSWGVPETQYF. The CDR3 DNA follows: TGTGCCAGCAGCTGGGGGGTGCCCGAGACCCAGTACTTC. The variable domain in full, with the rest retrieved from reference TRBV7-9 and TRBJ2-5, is DTGVSQNPRHKITKRGQNVTFRCDPISEHNRLYWYRQTLGQGPEFLTYFQNEAQLEKSRLLSDRFSAERPKGSFSTLEIQRTEQGDSAMYLCASSWGVPETQYFGPGTRLLVL.

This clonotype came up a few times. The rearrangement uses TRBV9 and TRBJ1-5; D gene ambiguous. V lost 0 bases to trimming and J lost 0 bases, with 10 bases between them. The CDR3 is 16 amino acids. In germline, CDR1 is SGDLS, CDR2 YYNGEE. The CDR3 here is CASSVVRPYSNQPQHF. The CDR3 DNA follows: TGTGCCAGCAGCGTAGTCCGGCCCTATAGCAATCAGCCCCAGCATTTT.

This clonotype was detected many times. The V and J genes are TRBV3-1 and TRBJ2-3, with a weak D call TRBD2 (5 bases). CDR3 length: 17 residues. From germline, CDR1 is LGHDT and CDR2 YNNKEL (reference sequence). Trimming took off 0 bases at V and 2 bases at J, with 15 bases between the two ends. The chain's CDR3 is CASSQEGSGTYTDTQYF. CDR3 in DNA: TGTGCCAGCAGCCAAGAGGGGAGCGGAACTTACACAGATACGCAGTATTTT.

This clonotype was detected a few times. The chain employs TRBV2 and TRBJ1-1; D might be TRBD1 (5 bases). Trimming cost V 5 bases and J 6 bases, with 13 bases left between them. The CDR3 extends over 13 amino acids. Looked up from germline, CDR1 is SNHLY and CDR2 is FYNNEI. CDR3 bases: TGTGCCAGCAGTTCGGGACGACCCTCTGAAGCTTTCTTT. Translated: CASSSGRPSEAFF.

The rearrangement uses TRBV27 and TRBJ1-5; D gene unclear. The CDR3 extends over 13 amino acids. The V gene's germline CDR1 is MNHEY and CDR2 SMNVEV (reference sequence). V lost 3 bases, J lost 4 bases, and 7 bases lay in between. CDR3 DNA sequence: TGTGCCAGCAGTTTCGGGCCAAATCAGCCCCAGCATTTT. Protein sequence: CASSFGPNQPQHF.

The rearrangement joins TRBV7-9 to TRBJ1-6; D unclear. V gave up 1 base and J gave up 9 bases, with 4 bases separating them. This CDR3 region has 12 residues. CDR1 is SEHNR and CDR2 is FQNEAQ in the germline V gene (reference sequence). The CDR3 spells CASSLESSPLHF. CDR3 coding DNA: TGTGCCAGCAGCTTAGAGAGTTCACCCCTCCACTTT.

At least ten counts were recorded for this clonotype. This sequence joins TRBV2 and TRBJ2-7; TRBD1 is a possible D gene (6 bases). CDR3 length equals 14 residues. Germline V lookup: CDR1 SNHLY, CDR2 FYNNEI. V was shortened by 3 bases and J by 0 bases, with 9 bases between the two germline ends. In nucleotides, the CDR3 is TGTGCCAGCAGTGAGTGGGACACCTCCTACGAGCAGTACTTC. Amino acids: CASSEWDTSYEQYF.

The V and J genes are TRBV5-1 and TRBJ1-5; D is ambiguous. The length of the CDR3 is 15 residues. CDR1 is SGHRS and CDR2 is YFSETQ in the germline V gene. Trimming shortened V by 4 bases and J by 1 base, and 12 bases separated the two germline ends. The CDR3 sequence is CASSPEGGSNQPQHF. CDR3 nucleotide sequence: TGCGCCAGCAGCCCGGAGGGTGGGAGCAATCAGCCCCAGCATTTT.

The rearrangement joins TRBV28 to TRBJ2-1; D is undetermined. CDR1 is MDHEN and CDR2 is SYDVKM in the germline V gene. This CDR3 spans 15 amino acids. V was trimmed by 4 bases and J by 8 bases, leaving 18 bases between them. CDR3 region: CASSYQAPRTHEQFF. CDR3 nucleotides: TGTGCCAGCAGTTACCAGGCCCCCCGCACCCATGAGCAGTTCTTC.

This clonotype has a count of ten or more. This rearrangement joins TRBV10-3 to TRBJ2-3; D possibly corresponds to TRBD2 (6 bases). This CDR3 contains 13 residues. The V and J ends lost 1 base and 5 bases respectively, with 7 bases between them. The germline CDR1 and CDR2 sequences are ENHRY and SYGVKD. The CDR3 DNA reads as TGTGCCATCAGTGAGTTTAGCGGAGATACGCAGTATTTT. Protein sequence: CAISEFSGDTQYF.

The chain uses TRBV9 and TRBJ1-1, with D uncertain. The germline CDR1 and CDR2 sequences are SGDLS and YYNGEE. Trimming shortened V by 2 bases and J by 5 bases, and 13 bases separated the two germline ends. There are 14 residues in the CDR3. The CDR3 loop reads CASSVTPAGTEAFF. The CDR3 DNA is TGTGCCAGCAGCGTTACACCCGCCGGGACTGAAGCTTTCTTT. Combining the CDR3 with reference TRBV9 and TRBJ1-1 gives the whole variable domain DSGVTQTPKHLITATGQRVTLRCSPRSGDLSVYWYQQSLDQGLQFLIQYYNGEERAKGNILERFSAQQFPDLHSELNLSSLELGDSALYFCASSVTPAGTEAFFGQGTRLTVV.

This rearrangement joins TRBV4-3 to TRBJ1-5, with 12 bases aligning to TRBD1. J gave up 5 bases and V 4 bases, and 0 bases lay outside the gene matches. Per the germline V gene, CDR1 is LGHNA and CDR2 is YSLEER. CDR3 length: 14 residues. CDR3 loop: CASSRDRGHQPQHF. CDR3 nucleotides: TGCGCCAGCAGCCGGGACAGGGGGCATCAGCCCCAGCATTTT.

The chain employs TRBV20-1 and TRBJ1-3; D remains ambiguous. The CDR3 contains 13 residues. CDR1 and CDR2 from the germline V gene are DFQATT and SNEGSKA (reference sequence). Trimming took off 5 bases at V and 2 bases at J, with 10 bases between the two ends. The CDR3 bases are TGCAGTGCTCTACACGGGACTGGAAACACCATATATTTT. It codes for CSALHGTGNTIYF.

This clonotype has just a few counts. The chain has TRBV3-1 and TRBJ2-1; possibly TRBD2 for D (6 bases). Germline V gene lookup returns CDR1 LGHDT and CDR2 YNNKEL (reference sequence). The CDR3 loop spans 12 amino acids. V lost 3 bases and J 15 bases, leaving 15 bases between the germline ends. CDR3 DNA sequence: TGTGCCAGCAGCCAGAGCTCCCGGGGGTGGTTCTTC. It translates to CASSQSSRGWFF.

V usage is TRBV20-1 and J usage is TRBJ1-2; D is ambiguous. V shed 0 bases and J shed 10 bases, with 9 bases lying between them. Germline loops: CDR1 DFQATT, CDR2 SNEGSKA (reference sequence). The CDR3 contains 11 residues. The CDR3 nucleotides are TGCAGTGCTAGAGATCACCCCTACTACACCTTC. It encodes CSARDHPYYTF.

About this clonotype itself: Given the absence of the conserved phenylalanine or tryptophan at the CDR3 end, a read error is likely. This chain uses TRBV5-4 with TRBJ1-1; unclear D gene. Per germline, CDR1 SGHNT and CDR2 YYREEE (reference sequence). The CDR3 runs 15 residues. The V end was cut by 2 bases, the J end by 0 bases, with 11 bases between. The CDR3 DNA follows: TGTGCCAGCAGCTTTGACGTGGAGCTGAACACTGAAGCTTTCTCT. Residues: CASSFDVELNTEAFS.

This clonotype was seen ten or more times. The CDR3 bases are TGCGCCAGCAGCAGGGACCGTACTACAACTAATGAAAAACTGTTTTTT. Translated: CASSRDRTTTNEKLFF. The chain combines TRBV5-1 with TRBJ1-4; possibly TRBD1 for D (5 bases). Germline V CDR1 and CDR2: SGHRS, YFSETQ. V was cut by 4 bases and J by 0 bases, with 13 bases left in between. CDR3 length: 16 amino acids.

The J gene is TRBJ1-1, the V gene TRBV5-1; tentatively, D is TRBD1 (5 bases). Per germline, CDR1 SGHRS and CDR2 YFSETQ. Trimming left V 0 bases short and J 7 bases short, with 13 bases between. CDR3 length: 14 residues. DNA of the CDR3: TGCGCCAGCAGCTTGGAAGGGTTGAGGGGTGAAGCTTTCTTT. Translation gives CASSLEGLRGEAFF.

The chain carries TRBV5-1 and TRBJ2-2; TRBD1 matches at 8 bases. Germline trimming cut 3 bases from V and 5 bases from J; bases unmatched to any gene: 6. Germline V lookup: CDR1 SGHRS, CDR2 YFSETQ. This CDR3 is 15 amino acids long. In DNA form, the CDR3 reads TGCGCCAGCAGCTATATGCAGGGGGCAACCGGGGAGCTGTTTTTT. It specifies CASSYMQGATGELFF.

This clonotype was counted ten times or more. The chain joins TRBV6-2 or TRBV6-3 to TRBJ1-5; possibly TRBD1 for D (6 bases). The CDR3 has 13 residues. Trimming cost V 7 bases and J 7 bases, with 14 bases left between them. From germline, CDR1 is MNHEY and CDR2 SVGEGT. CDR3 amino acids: CASTLGGAQPQHF. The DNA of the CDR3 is TGTGCCAGCACCCTGGGGGGGGCCCAGCCCCAGCATTTT.

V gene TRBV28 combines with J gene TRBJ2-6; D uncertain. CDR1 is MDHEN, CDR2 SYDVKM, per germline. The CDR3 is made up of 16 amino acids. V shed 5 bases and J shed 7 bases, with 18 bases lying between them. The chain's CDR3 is CASSRLGFKGANVLTF. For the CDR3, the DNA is TGTGCCAGCAGTAGGCTCGGGTTCAAAGGAGCCAACGTCCTGACTTTC.

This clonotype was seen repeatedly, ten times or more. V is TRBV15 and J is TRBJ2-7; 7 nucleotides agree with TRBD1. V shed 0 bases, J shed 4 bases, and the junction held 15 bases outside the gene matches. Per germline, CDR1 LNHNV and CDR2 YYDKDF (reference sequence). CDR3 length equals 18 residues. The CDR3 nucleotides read TGTGCCACCAGCAGAGATATGACAGGGCGCGGGTTATTATACGAGCAGTACTTC. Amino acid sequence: CATSRDMTGRGLLYEQYF.

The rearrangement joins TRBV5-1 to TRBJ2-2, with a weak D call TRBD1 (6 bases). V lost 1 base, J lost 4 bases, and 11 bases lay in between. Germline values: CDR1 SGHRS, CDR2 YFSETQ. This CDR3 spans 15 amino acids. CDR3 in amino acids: CASSLSRGVTGELFF. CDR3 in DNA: TGCGCCAGCAGCTTGAGCAGGGGAGTCACCGGGGAGCTGTTTTTT.

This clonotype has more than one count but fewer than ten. The CDR3 loop is CASAGVGANVLTF. Written as DNA, the CDR3 is TGTGCCAGCGCAGGGGTTGGGGCCAACGTCCTGACTTTC. V is TRBV2 and J is TRBJ2-6; D might be TRBD1 (6 bases). This CDR3 region has 13 residues. Trimming stripped 8 bases from V and 3 bases from J, with 8 bases between. Germline CDR1 and CDR2: SNHLY and FYNNEI.

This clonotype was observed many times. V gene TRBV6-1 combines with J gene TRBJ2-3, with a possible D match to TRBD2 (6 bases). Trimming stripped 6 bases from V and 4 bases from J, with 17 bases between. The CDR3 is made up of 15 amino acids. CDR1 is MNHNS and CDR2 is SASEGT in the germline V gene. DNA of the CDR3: TGTGCCAGCAGATCAACCGCGGGACCCTCAGATACGCAGTATTTT. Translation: CASRSTAGPSDTQYF.

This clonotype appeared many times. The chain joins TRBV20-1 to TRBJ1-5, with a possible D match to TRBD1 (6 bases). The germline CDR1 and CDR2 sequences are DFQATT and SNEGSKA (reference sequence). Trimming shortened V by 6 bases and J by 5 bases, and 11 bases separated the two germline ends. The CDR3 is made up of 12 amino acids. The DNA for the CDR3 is TGCAGTGCCGTATCAGGGGATCAGCCCCAGCATTTT. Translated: CSAVSGDQPQHF.